This T cell receptor (beta chain) comes out of a study of CD8+ T cells in alopecia areata. Investigators isolated RNA and reverse transcribed it into cDNA to act as the sequencing template. TCRdb's copy holds only in-frame clones and misses some; the assay was immunoSEQ multiplex PCR. The sample yields 150,000 to 190,000 clones, around half seen once. The source of this sequence is a human donor with alopecia areata. Sequenced material: CD8+ T cells sorted from blood, taken at week 0.

The CDR3 region is CASMENTNEQFF. DNA of the CDR3: TGTGCCAGCATGGAGAATACCAATGAGCAGTTCTTC. The chain uses TRBV6-5 and TRBJ2-1; D is uncertain. Germline V lookup: CDR1 MNHEY, CDR2 SVGAGI. Trimming removed 7 bases at V and 6 bases at J, with 10 bases between. This CDR3 spans 12 amino acids.